Below, 21 T cell receptor beta chains from the same sample are listed, as sequenced in a study of breast tumors, draining lymph nodes, adjacent tissues. TCRdb re-called the multiplex PCR reads with MiXCR, one entry per CDR3 protein. The sample contains some 230,000 distinct CDR3 sequences, approximately 36% of which appear only once. Axillary draining lymph nodes of breast cancer patients supplied the node samples. The sequencing input was axillary lymph node tissue. Every receptor here comes from a female donor with breast cancer. Some clones in this sample may be carry-over from other donors' samples.

The rearrangement links TRBV27 to TRBJ2-2, with D uncertain. Germline CDR1 and CDR2: MNHEY and SMNVEV (reference sequence). Trimming pared 3 bases from V and 0 bases from J, leaving 8 bases between. CDR3 size: 15 residues. The CDR3 sequence is CASSLVLPNTGELFF. The CDR3 nucleotides read TGTGCCAGCAGTTTGGTCCTCCCGAACACCGGGGAGCTGTTTTTT.

About this clonotype: Without the conserved terminal phenylalanine or tryptophan, this CDR3 likely stems from a read error. The chain links TRBV4-2 to TRBJ1-4; 7 nucleotides agree with TRBD1. CDR1 is LGHNA and CDR2 is YNFKEQ in the germline V gene. J lost 6 bases, V lost 3 bases, and 7 bases had no gene match. The CDR3 totals 15 residues. The CDR3 reads CASSQSRGRDEKLFL. The DNA of the CDR3 is TGTGCCAGCAGCCAGTCTAGGGGGCGGGATGAAAAACTGTTTCTT.

This clonotype was counted between two and nine times. The V gene is TRBV3-1, the J gene TRBJ1-4; 8 bases are shared with TRBD1. CDR3 length: 15 residues. Trimming cost V 4 bases and J 8 bases; bases outside gene matches: 9. Per germline, CDR1 LGHDT and CDR2 YNNKEL (reference sequence). Here the CDR3 reads CASSRNLDREEKLFF. CDR3 nucleotide sequence: TGTGCCAGCAGCCGTAATTTGGACAGGGAGGAAAAACTGTTTTTT.

The chain employs TRBV9 and TRBJ1-2, with D hard to call. This CDR3 is 13 amino acids long. V lost 1 base and J lost 12, with 16 bases in between. The germline V gene encodes CDR1 SGDLS and CDR2 YYNGEE. CDR3 sequence reads: CASSVQAVSGNTF. Here the CDR3 DNA reads TGTGCCAGCAGCGTACAAGCGGTCTCTGGAAACACCTTC.

As concerns this clonotype: A much more abundant neighbour one base away suggests this may be a read error. The chain is built from TRBV11-2 and TRBJ2-7; D assignment may be TRBD1 or TRBD2 (5 bases each). CDR3 length equals 15 residues. The germline V gene encodes CDR1 SGHAT and CDR2 FQNNGV. Trimming stripped 4 bases from V and 0 bases from J, with 13 bases between. DNA of the CDR3: TGTGCCAGCAGCTCACCGGGACCAACCTCCTACGAGCAGTACTTC. Amino acids: CASSSPGPTSYEQYF.

In this sample, this clonotype turned up a few times. The rearrangement links TRBV6-1 to TRBJ2-3; 13 nucleotides match TRBD2. Germline CDR1 MNHNS, CDR2 SASEGT. This CDR3 contains 19 residues. J gave up 3 bases and V 4 bases, and 13 bases lay outside the gene matches. CDR3 coding DNA: TGTGCCAGCAGTGCGGGACTAGCGGGATTGCTAGGGTTAACAGATACGCAGTATTTT. It encodes CASSAGLAGLLGLTDTQYF.

This clonotype was found many times. This chain links TRBV5-1 with TRBJ2-1; tentatively, D is TRBD1 (5 bases). CDR1 is SGHRS, CDR2 YFSETQ, per germline. Trimming took 0 bases from V and 4 from J, leaving 14 bases between them. This CDR3 is 16 amino acids long. Here the CDR3 DNA reads TGCGCCAGCAGCTTGGGTGGGGCTTCGATTTACAATGAGCAGTTCTTC. This codes for CASSLGGASIYNEQFF.

This clonotype showed up many times. This chain uses TRBV7-9 with TRBJ2-7, with D unresolved. Trimming removed 5 bases from V and 3 bases from J, with 5 bases in between. The CDR3 sequence is 11 residues long. Germline loops: CDR1 SEHNR, CDR2 FQNEAQ (reference sequence). As DNA, the CDR3 is TGTGCCAGCAGCCCCTACTACGAGCAGTACTTC. Encoded protein: CASSPYYEQYF.

This clonotype came up many times. A read error may be the cause here, since a much bigger clone is one base away. The chain recombines TRBV7-2 with TRBJ2-3; 11 nucleotides line up with TRBD1. Germline V gene sequence: CDR1 SGHTA, CDR2 FQGNSA. The CDR3 extends over 17 amino acids. CDR3 protein: CASSLSGDRGNTDPQYF. CDR3 nucleotides: TGTGCCAGCAGCTTAAGCGGGGACAGGGGGAACACAGATCCGCAGTATTTT.

V and J are TRBV20-1 and TRBJ2-3; 10 bases are a match to TRBD1. The CDR3 is 13 amino acids. The J segment lost 11 bases and the V segment lost 4 bases, leaving 9 bases of the junction unmatched. Germline values: CDR1 DFQATT, CDR2 SNEGSKA (reference sequence). As DNA, the CDR3 is TGCAGTGCTACAAAGACAGGGGGCCATGAGCAGTATTTT. Translated, it gives CSATKTGGHEQYF.

Ten or more counts support this clonotype. The rearrangement joins TRBV18 to TRBJ2-2, with D hard to call. Germline V gene sequence: CDR1 KGHSH, CDR2 LQKENI. There are 11 residues in the CDR3. V dropped 7 bases and J dropped 4 bases, with 4 bases sitting between them. The CDR3 region has the DNA TGTGCCAGCTTAAGCACCGGGGAGCTGTTTTTT. Translating it yields CASLSTGELFF. The full variable domain, rest sourced from reference TRBV18 and TRBJ2-2, is NAGVMQNPRHLVRRRGQEARLRCSPMKGHSHVYWYRQLPEEGLKFMVYLQKENIIDESGMPKERFSAEFPKEGPSILRIQQVVRGDSAAYFCASLSTGELFFGEGSRLTVL.

J is TRBJ2-5 and V is TRBV7-2, with 7 bases aligning to TRBD1. Trimming at V came to 5 bases and at J to 7 bases, leaving 1 base not matched to a gene. This CDR3 has 11 residues. Germline CDR1 SGHTA, CDR2 FQGNSA. CDR3 sequence reads: CASSAGGTQYF. The CDR3 DNA reads TGTGCCAGCAGCGCAGGGGGGACCCAGTACTTC.

In its sample, this clonotype was seen a few times. The V gene is TRBV9, the J gene TRBJ2-3; TRBD2 matches at 11 bases. CDR3 length: 16 amino acids. V dropped 0 bases and J dropped 5; count of bases not matched to a gene: 5. Germline CDR1 SGDLS, CDR2 YYNGEE. The CDR3 nucleotides are TGTGCCAGCAGCGTAGCTGTGACTAGCGGGGAAGATACGCAGTATTTT. This gives the protein CASSVAVTSGEDTQYF.

This clonotype was detected many times. The chain carries TRBV12-3 or TRBV12-4 and TRBJ2-2, with 9 bases lining up with TRBD1. Germline trimming cut 6 bases from V and 3 bases from J; bases unmatched to any gene: 8. There are 16 residues in the CDR3. The CDR3 DNA reads as TGTGCCAGCAGCCCACCGGACAGGGGTTACACCGGGGAGCTGTTTTTT. It specifies CASSPPDRGYTGELFF.

In the case of this clonotype: A clone one base away is much larger, so this may be a read error. The rearrangement links TRBV3-1 to TRBJ2-5; D unclear. The length of the CDR3 is 12 residues. Germline loops: CDR1 LGHDT, CDR2 YNNKEL (reference sequence). The V end was cut by 0 bases, the J end by 6 bases, with 5 bases between. In DNA form, the CDR3 reads TGTGCCAGCAGCCAAGATCTAAAGACCCAGTACTTC. The encoded protein is CASSQDLKTQYF.

This clonotype was found a few times. This rearrangement joins TRBV7-6 to TRBJ2-6; 7 nucleotides agree with TRBD1. V was clipped by 3 bases and J by 0 bases; unmatched bases: 2. This CDR3 spans 16 amino acids. Germline V gene lookup returns CDR1 SGHVS and CDR2 FNYEAQ. CDR3 coding DNA: TGTGCCAGCAGCTTGCGACAGGGCTCTGGGGCCAACGTCCTGACTTTC. Protein: CASSLRQGSGANVLTF. The entire variable domain, with the rest obtained from reference TRBV7-6 and TRBJ2-6, is as follows: GAGVSQSPRYKVTKRGQDVALRCDPISGHVSLYWYRQALGQGPEFLTYFNYEAQQDKSGLPNDRFSAERPEGSISTLTIQRTEQRDSAMYRCASSLRQGSGANVLTFGAGSRLTVL.

This clonotype was found many times. The chain is built from TRBV5-6 and TRBJ2-5, with no clear D. The V end was cut by 1 base, the J end by 7 bases, with 5 bases between. The CDR3 contains 11 residues. In germline, CDR1 is SGHDT, CDR2 YYEEEE. CDR3 DNA sequence: TGTGCCAGCAGCTTGTTACGGACCCAGTACTTC. Translated: CASSLLRTQYF.

This clonotype has ten or more counts. The V call is TRBV10-2, the J call TRBJ2-7; tentatively, D is TRBD1 (5 bases). The CDR3 spans 13 residues. Germline V lookup: CDR1 WSHSY, CDR2 SAAADI. Between the trimmed V and J ends, which lost 8 bases and 0 bases, there was a span of 11 bases. The CDR3, as DNA: TGCGCCAGCCGTCAGACAGACTCCTACGAGCAGTACTTC. As protein: CASRQTDSYEQYF.

This clonotype has ten or more counts. V is TRBV20-1 and J is TRBJ1-6; D ambiguous. The CDR3 is 13 residues long. The germline CDR1 and CDR2 sequences are DFQATT and SNEGSKA (reference sequence). The V and J ends lost 1 base and 7 bases respectively, with 8 bases between them. In DNA, the CDR3 is TGCAGTGCTAGAGTCTTTCTGAATTCACCCCTCCACTTT. It codes for CSARVFLNSPLHF.

This clonotype was seen more than once but under ten times. The chain is built from TRBV9 and TRBJ2-1, with TRBD2 matching 7 bases. Germline V gene sequence: CDR1 SGDLS, CDR2 YYNGEE. The CDR3 has 17 amino acids. The ends lost 0 bases at V and 0 bases at J; junction bases unmatched: 6. In DNA, the CDR3 is TGTGCCAGCAGCGTAGTGGGGGGGGGGAGCTCCTACAATGAGCAGTTCTTC. It specifies CASSVVGGGSSYNEQFF.

The chain employs TRBV14 and TRBJ1-2; 9 nucleotides align to TRBD1. J lost 8 bases, V lost 5 bases, and 9 bases had no gene match. This CDR3 comprises 14 residues. The germline V gene encodes CDR1 SGHDN and CDR2 FVKESK. The CDR3 DNA reads TGTGCCAGCAGCAGCCGGGACAGGGCAAGCGGCTACACCTTC. This encodes CASSSRDRASGYTF.